The 31 T cell receptor beta chains given below trace back to one sample, sequenced in a study of blood T cells in healthy people across ages. Combining a sample-barcoded 5' primer with a J-beta primer mix, a second PCR ran for about 7 to 12 cycles. TCRdb called the 5' RACE reads again in MiXCR, with one record for every CDR3 protein. The sample contains about 1.6 million distinct CDR3 sequences, roughly 32% of which appear only once. Sequencing was done on a sample of blood. Receptors originate from a woman aged 25 to 39 in good health.

This clonotype was counted a few times. V gene TRBV6-5 combines with J gene TRBJ2-3, with no clear D. Germline V gene data show CDR1 as MNHEY and CDR2 as SVGAGI. There are 14 residues in the CDR3. With 5 bases removed from V and 4 bases from J, the gap between germline ends came to 13 bases. The CDR3 spells CASSPPSSPDTQYF. The DNA for the CDR3 is TGTGCCAGCAGTCCCCCATCCTCACCAGATACGCAGTATTTT.

This clonotype was recorded once. The rearrangement joins TRBV20-1 to TRBJ2-7; D call uncertain. V shed 1 base and J shed 0 bases, with 13 bases lying between them. The CDR3 length is 15 residues. Germline lookup yields CDR1 DFQATT and CDR2 SNEGSKA (reference sequence). The CDR3 DNA reads as TGCAGTGCTAGAGGGCCCAGCCGGCGCTCCTACGAGCAGTACTTC. Its protein product is CSARGPSRRSYEQYF.

The chain recombines TRBV7-9 with TRBJ1-4; D not resolved. V was cut by 5 bases and J by 1 base, with 14 bases left in between. Germline-derived CDR1 and CDR2 are SEHNR and FQNEAQ (reference sequence). This CDR3 spans 16 amino acids. Written as DNA, the CDR3 is TGTGCCAGCAGCACAAACCGAGCAGGAACTAATGAAAAACTGTTTTTT. As protein: CASSTNRAGTNEKLFF.

This rearrangement joins TRBV4-1 to TRBJ1-2; D possibly corresponds to TRBD1 (6 bases). V lost 1 base and J lost 6, with 12 bases in between. CDR1 is MGHRA, CDR2 YSYEKL, per germline. The CDR3 covers 14 residues. CDR3 amino acids: CASSQVVSGDGYTF. The CDR3 region has the DNA TGCGCCAGCAGCCAAGTTGTGTCAGGGGATGGCTACACCTTC.

Regarding this clonotype: Germline and junction disagree at one end, which may indicate a read error. This chain connects TRBV2 to TRBJ2-1; 7 bases map to TRBD1. Germline-derived CDR1 and CDR2 are SNHLY and FYNNEI. The CDR3 loop spans 15 amino acids. The CDR3 DNA sequence: TGTGCCAGCAGTATAGAGGGACAGAAAAACAATGAGCAGGTCTTC. Protein sequence: CASSIEGQKNNEQVF.

This chain connects TRBV28 to TRBJ2-7; TRBD2 is a possible D gene (5 bases). Trimming removed 9 bases from V and 5 bases from J, with 17 bases in between. This CDR3 is built from 13 residues. Germline V lookup: CDR1 MDHEN, CDR2 SYDVKM. The CDR3 coding sequence is TGTGCCAGTAGAGGGCTGGCCGGGAACGAGCAGTACTTC. Its translation is CASRGLAGNEQYF.

This clonotype was found a few times. This rearrangement joins TRBV5-6 to TRBJ2-1, with D perhaps given as TRBD1 or TRBD2 (6 bases each). Trimming cost V 4 bases and J 0 bases, with 11 bases left between them. The CDR3 spans 15 residues. The V gene's germline CDR1 is SGHDT and CDR2 YYEEEE. The CDR3 protein is CASSRGAVSYNEQFF. As DNA, the CDR3 is TGTGCCAGCAGCAGGGGGGCCGTCTCCTACAATGAGCAGTTCTTC.

The chain links TRBV6-1 to TRBJ2-5, with D perhaps matching TRBD1 (5 bases). The J call may be incorrect, as the DNA end agrees better with TRBJ2-7. The CDR3 sequence is 15 residues long. Germline CDR1 reads MNHNS; CDR2 reads SASEGT. The CDR3 sequence is CASSESPWGDHEQYF. Written as DNA, the CDR3 is TGTGCCAGCAGTGAGTCCCCCTGGGGCGACCACGAGCAGTACTTC.

This clonotype was seen a few times. J is TRBJ1-1 and V is TRBV15, with D unresolved. The CDR3 sequence is 14 residues long. Looked up from germline, CDR1 is LNHNV and CDR2 is YYDKDF (reference sequence). V lost 3 bases, J lost 1 base, and 9 bases lay in between. The chain's CDR3 is CATSREDPNTEAFF. DNA of the CDR3: TGTGCCACCAGCAGGGAGGACCCGAACACTGAAGCTTTCTTT.

The gene calls are TRBV12-3 or TRBV12-4 and TRBJ1-2; no clear D. The CDR3 has 11 residues. Trimming removed 2 bases at V and 7 bases at J, with 5 bases between. The CDR3 region is CASSLSIGYTF. The CDR3 DNA follows: TGTGCCAGCAGTTTAAGCATTGGCTACACCTTC.

The chain recombines TRBV6-1 with TRBJ1-1; tentative D call: TRBD1 (5 bases). Germline V gene lookup returns CDR1 MNHNS and CDR2 SASEGT. Trimming removed 6 bases at V and 3 bases at J, with 29 bases between. CDR3 length: 19 amino acids. This CDR3 reads CASSDKGAAKLFVDTEAFF. The CDR3 nucleotides are TGTGCCAGCAGCGATAAAGGGGCAGCGAAACTATTCGTGGACACTGAAGCTTTCTTT.

This clonotype has a count of ten or more. Germline and junction disagree at one end, which may indicate a read error. J is TRBJ1-2 and V is TRBV5-1; D call uncertain. Germline values: CDR1 SGHRS, CDR2 YFSETQ. The CDR3 has 13 residues. The CDR3 loop is CASSLDRVYGYTF. CDR3 DNA: TGTGCCAGCAGTTTAGATCGAGTCTATGGCTACACCTTC.

This clonotype showed up just a few times. The chain recombines TRBV4-1 with TRBJ1-1; unclear D gene. The V end lost 4 bases, the J end lost 1 base, and 16 bases lay between the germline ends. CDR3 length equals 16 residues. Germline V gives CDR1 MGHRA, CDR2 YSYEKL. The CDR3 coding sequence is TGCGCCAGCAGCCTAGTGGCGGGCAGATCGAACACTGAAGCTTTCTTT. Its protein product is CASSLVAGRSNTEAFF.

Of note for this clonotype: One end of the junction fails to match germline, which may point to a read error. The chain carries TRBV7-9 and TRBJ1-2; weak D call: TRBD1 (6 bases). Per germline, CDR1 SEHNR and CDR2 FQNEAQ (reference sequence). This CDR3 region has 14 residues. The CDR3 loop reads CASSPTGPEYGHTF. CDR3 in DNA: TGTGCCAGCAGCCCAACAGGGCCGGAATATGGCCACACCTTC.

This clonotype turned up a few times. The gene calls are TRBV20-1 and TRBJ2-7; D unclear. The J call is in doubt because the DNA end fits TRBJ2-5 better. The CDR3 loop spans 10 amino acids. The germline CDR1 and CDR2 sequences are DFQATT and SNEGSKA (reference sequence). Here the CDR3 DNA reads TGCAGTGCCCAGACAGAGACCCAGTACTTC. This translates into CSAQTETQYF.

V and J are TRBV7-9 and TRBJ2-3; the D gene is possibly TRBD1 (5 bases). V was clipped by 8 bases and J by 2 bases, with 8 bases between them. CDR1 and CDR2 (germline): SEHNR, FQNEAQ (reference sequence). This CDR3 has 12 residues. In nucleotides, the CDR3 is TGTGCCAGCGGACAATACACAGATACGCAGTATTTT. This gives the protein CASGQYTDTQYF. The full variable domain, in which reference TRBV7-9 and TRBJ2-3 provide the parts outside the CDR3, is DTGVSQNPRHKITKRGQNVTFRCDPISEHNRLYWYRQTLGQGPEFLTYFQNEAQLEKSRLLSDRFSAERPKGSFSTLEIQRTEQGDSAMYLCASGQYTDTQYFGPGTRLTVL.

This clonotype was counted between two and nine times. The chain combines TRBV5-6 with TRBJ2-1; a weak D match, TRBD2 (5 bases). The CDR3 length is 13 residues. The V end lost 4 bases, the J end lost 13 bases, and 18 bases lay between the germline ends. The germline gives CDR1 SGHDT, CDR2 YYEEEE. The CDR3 region is CASSPRRQETQFF. The CDR3 region has the DNA TGTGCCAGCAGCCCGCGGAGGCAAGAGACCCAGTTCTTC.

This chain links TRBV7-9 with TRBJ2-3, with 8 bases aligning to TRBD1. This CDR3 is built from 16 residues. V gave up 5 bases and J gave up 5 bases; unmatched junction bases: 12. Germline CDR1 is SEHNR and CDR2 is FQNEAQ (reference sequence). The CDR3 is CASSPRRTGLGDTQYF. In DNA, the CDR3 is TGTGCCAGCAGCCCACGCCGGACAGGGTTGGGAGATACGCAGTATTTT.

This clonotype was detected only a few times. The chain uses TRBV9 and TRBJ2-3, with TRBD2 identical over 7 bases. This CDR3 has 17 residues. Germline values: CDR1 SGDLS, CDR2 YYNGEE. Trimming removed 4 bases from V and 1 base from J; junction bases left unmatched: 12. CDR3 coding DNA: TGTGCCAGCAGCAGAGTGGTCGGCGGGAGCGGCACAGATACGCAGTATTTT. Translating it yields CASSRVVGGSGTDTQYF.

The rearrangement uses TRBV5-1 and TRBJ2-4; D gene unclear. The ends were cut back, 5 bases at V and 8 bases at J, with 11 bases in the middle. The length of the CDR3 is 12 residues. Germline V gives CDR1 SGHRS, CDR2 YFSETQ. The CDR3, as DNA: TGCGCCAGCAGAGGATCGGTGGACATTCAGTACTTC. Protein sequence: CASRGSVDIQYF.

This clonotype has a handful of counts. This CDR3 is CASSLEQGANTGELFF. CDR3 nucleotide sequence: TGTGCCAGCAGTTTAGAGCAGGGGGCGAACACCGGGGAGCTGTTTTTT. This chain uses TRBV27 with TRBJ2-2; 7 bases are shared with TRBD1. This CDR3 comprises 16 residues. V was pared by 2 bases and J by 0 bases, with 3 bases of the junction left unmatched. The V gene's germline CDR1 is MNHEY and CDR2 SMNVEV (reference sequence).

This chain uses TRBV5-1 with TRBJ1-5; D ambiguous. The CDR3 extends over 13 amino acids. CDR1 is SGHRS, CDR2 YFSETQ, per germline. V lost 5 bases and J 4 bases, leaving 10 bases between the germline ends. CDR3 in amino acids: CASSADLNQPQHF. CDR3 DNA: TGCGCCAGCAGTGCGGATTTAAATCAGCCCCAGCATTTT. Together with reference TRBV5-1 and TRBJ1-5, the CDR3 gives the full variable domain: KAGVTQTPRYLIKTRGQQVTLSCSPISGHRSVSWYQQTPGQGLQFLFEYFSETQRNKGNFPGRFSGRQFSNSRSEMNVSTLELGDSALYLCASSADLNQPQHFGDGTRLSIL.

V and J are TRBV20-1 and TRBJ2-5, with 8 bases that match TRBD2. Germline V gene lookup returns CDR1 DFQATT and CDR2 SNEGSKA (reference sequence). The CDR3 sequence is 13 residues long. With 2 bases clipped from V and 5 bases from J, the junction kept 4 bases outside the gene matches. This CDR3 reads CSARREGVETQYF. Written as DNA, the CDR3 is TGCAGTGCTAGACGGGAGGGCGTCGAGACCCAGTACTTC.

In its sample, this clonotype was seen a few times. The chain has TRBV27 and TRBJ2-5; 7 nucleotides agree with TRBD1. Trimming at V came to 8 bases and at J to 1 base, leaving 16 bases not matched to a gene. The CDR3 loop spans 17 amino acids. The germline V gene has CDR1 MNHEY and CDR2 SMNVEV (reference sequence). Here the CDR3 DNA reads TGTGCCAGCTATTGGACAGGCATACCCACCAGCCAAGAGACCCAGTACTTC. It codes for CASYWTGIPTSQETQYF.

This clonotype appeared a few times. The chain has TRBV20-1 and TRBJ1-2; D is unclear. Germline CDR1 is DFQATT and CDR2 is SNEGSKA (reference sequence). This CDR3 is 14 amino acids long. Between the trimmed V and J ends, which lost 4 bases and 2 bases, there was a span of 14 bases. DNA of the CDR3: TGCAGTGCTACCTCACCGGGCCCAAACTATGGCTACACCTTC. Translating gives CSATSPGPNYGYTF.

The gene calls are TRBV28 and TRBJ2-7; the D call may be TRBD1 or TRBD2 (5 bases each). The ends were cut back, 10 bases at V and 3 bases at J, with 13 bases in the middle. The CDR3 consists of 12 residues. The V gene's germline CDR1 is MDHEN and CDR2 SYDVKM. The CDR3 loop is CATGASGYEQYF. The DNA of the CDR3 is TGTGCCACCGGGGCGTCGGGCTACGAGCAGTACTTC. The full variable domain, rest sourced from reference TRBV28 and TRBJ2-7, is DVKVTQSSRYLVKRTGEKVFLECVQDMDHENMFWYRQDPGLGLRLIYFSYDVKMKEKGDIPEGYSVSREKKERFSLILESASTNQTSMYLCATGASGYEQYFGPGTRLTVT.

V gene TRBV25-1 combines with J gene TRBJ2-3, with 7 bases lining up with TRBD2. Trimming at V came to 1 base and at J to 3 bases, leaving 10 bases not matched to a gene. Germline-derived CDR1 and CDR2 are MGHDK and SYGVNS. The CDR3 length is 17 residues. The CDR3 spells CASSEFGTDGRTDTQYF. Written as DNA, the CDR3 is TGTGCCAGCAGTGAATTCGGGACGGACGGGAGGACAGATACGCAGTATTTT.

The V and J genes are TRBV7-3 and TRBJ1-1; weak D call: TRBD1 (5 bases). Germline V gene lookup returns CDR1 SGHTA and CDR2 FQGTGA. This CDR3 comprises 14 residues. The V end lost 5 bases, the J end lost 6 bases, and 16 bases lay between the germline ends. CDR3 DNA sequence: TGTGCCAGCAGCACTGGGGGGGTCCTCTCTGAAGCTTTCTTT. Its translation is CASSTGGVLSEAFF.

This clonotype was counted between two and nine times. Its ends do not fully match the called genes, so a read error is possible. The chain couples TRBV18 to TRBJ1-2, with D possibly TRBD1 on 6 matching bases. Germline V gene data show CDR1 as KGHSH and CDR2 as LQKENI. This CDR3 region has 13 residues. In DNA, the CDR3 is TGTGCCGGCTCGCCTGGGGGGCCCTATGGCTACACCTTC. Translating gives CAGSPGGPYGYTF.

This clonotype was recorded a few times. Mismatch with germline at one junction end may stem from a read error. This sequence joins TRBV20-1 and TRBJ1-6; 7 bases agree with TRBD1. The CDR3 covers 14 residues. CDR1 is DFQATT, CDR2 SNEGSKA, per germline (reference sequence). The CDR3 DNA reads TGCAGCGCTAGATACTACAGGGGTAATTCACCCCTCCACTTT. The encoded protein is CSARYYRGNSPLHF.

The rearrangement uses TRBV5-5 and TRBJ2-3; no clear D gene. The CDR3 spans 14 residues. V lost 0 bases and J lost 2, with 7 bases in between. In germline, CDR1 is SGHKS, CDR2 YYEKEE (reference sequence). CDR3 coding DNA: TGTGCCAGCAGCTTGGCACTCTTCACAGATACGCAGTATTTT. Translation: CASSLALFTDTQYF.